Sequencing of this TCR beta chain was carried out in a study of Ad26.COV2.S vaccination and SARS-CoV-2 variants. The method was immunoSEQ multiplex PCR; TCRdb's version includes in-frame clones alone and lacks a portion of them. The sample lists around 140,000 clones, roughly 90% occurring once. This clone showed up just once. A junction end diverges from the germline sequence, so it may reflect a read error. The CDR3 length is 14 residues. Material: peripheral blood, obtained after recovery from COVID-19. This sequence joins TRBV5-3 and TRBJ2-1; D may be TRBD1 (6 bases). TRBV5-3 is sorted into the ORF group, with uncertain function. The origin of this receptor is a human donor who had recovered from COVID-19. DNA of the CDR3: TGTGCCAGAAGTTTGGACAGCTCCTACAATGAGCAGTTCTTC. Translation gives CARSLDSSYNEQFF.